Listed below are T cell receptor beta chains from one sample, sequenced in a study of CD8+ T cells in alopecia areata. Some clones are missing from TCRdb's copy, which holds only in-frame ones; the method was immunoSEQ multiplex PCR. This table holds more than 200,000 clones, more than 60% found once. The sequencing here drew on CD4+ T cells sorted from blood, taken at approximately week 45, from a patient treated with tofacitinib. The receptors here all came from a human donor with alopecia areata. CDR3s include the opening cysteine and the closing phenylalanine or tryptophan. Each record gives: V gene, clone size, J gene, CDR3 length, D gene, CDR3 protein, CDR3 DNA. D genes are given only for firm matches. Clone size, where shown, is once, few, many, or a class for clones that have expanded.

v_gene: TRBV25-1
abundance: .
j_gene: TRBJ2-7
len: 13
d_gene: TRBD2
CDR3aa: CASPGRLECEQYF
CDR3nt: TGTGCCAGCCCCGGGAGGTTAGAGTGCGAGCAGTACTTC

v_gene: TRBV27
abundance: few
j_gene: TRBJ2-1
len: 14
d_gene: .
CDR3aa: CASSFRGNYNEQFF
CDR3nt: TGTGCCAGCAGTTTCCGGGGGAACTACAATGAGCAGTTCTTC

v_gene: TRBV29-1
abundance: .
j_gene: TRBJ2-1
len: 14
d_gene: TRBD1
CDR3aa: CSGDRGTSYNEQFF
CDR3nt: TGCAGCGGAGACAGGGGGACCTCCTACAATGAGCAGTTCTTC

v_gene: TRBV14
abundance: few
j_gene: TRBJ2-1
len: 18
d_gene: TRBD2
CDR3aa: CASSQDPISGVDYNEQFF
CDR3nt: TGTGCCAGCAGCCAAGATCCCATTAGCGGGGTGGACTACAATGAGCAGTTCTTC

v_gene: TRBV29-1
abundance: .
j_gene: TRBJ2-5
len: 11
d_gene: .
CDR3aa: CSVEGGETQYF
CDR3nt: TGCAGCGTTGAAGGGGGCGAGACCCAGTACTTC

v_gene: TRBV19
abundance: .
j_gene: TRBJ2-5
len: 12
d_gene: .
CDR3aa: CASSSLQETQYF
CDR3nt: TGTGCCAGTAGCAGCCTCCAAGAGACCCAGTACTTC

v_gene: TRBV29-1
abundance: .
j_gene: TRBJ2-1
len: 20
d_gene: .
CDR3aa: CSVGDGGGRTELPIYNEQFF
CDR3nt: TGCAGCGTTGGGGACGGGGGTGGCAGGACGGAATTGCCGATATACAATGAGCAGTTCTTC

v_gene: TRBV11-2
abundance: .
j_gene: TRBJ2-3
len: 16
d_gene: .
CDR3aa: CASSLAPPVSTDTQYF
CDR3nt: TGTGCCAGCAGCTTGGCGCCACCGGTTAGCACAGATACGCAGTATTTT

v_gene: TRBV2
abundance: .
j_gene: TRBJ2-4
len: 14
d_gene: .
CDR3aa: CASSEGATKNIQYF
CDR3nt: TGTGCCAGCAGTGAAGGGGCGACCAAAAACATTCAGTACTTC

v_gene: TRBV2
abundance: .
j_gene: TRBJ2-3
len: 19
d_gene: TRBD2
CDR3aa: CASSESRTSGGRNTDTQYF
CDR3nt: TGTGCCAGCAGTGAGAGTAGGACTAGCGGGGGCCGAAACACAGATACGCAGTATTTT

v_gene: TRBV18
abundance: many
j_gene: TRBJ2-1
len: 12
d_gene: .
CDR3aa: CASSGTDNEQFF
CDR3nt: TGTGCCAGCTCAGGAACCGACAATGAGCAGTTCTTC

v_gene: TRBV5-1
abundance: .
j_gene: TRBJ2-1
len: 15
d_gene: TRBD1
CDR3aa: CASSSGTGVWDEQFF
CDR3nt: TGCGCCAGCAGCTCCGGGACAGGGGTTTGGGATGAGCAGTTCTTC

v_gene: TRBV30
abundance: .
j_gene: TRBJ1-3
len: 13
d_gene: .
CDR3aa: CAYGTLLGNTIYF
CDR3nt: TGTGCCTACGGGACCCTCCTTGGGAACACCATATATTTT

v_gene: TRBV4-3
abundance: few
j_gene: TRBJ2-5
len: 17
d_gene: .
CDR3aa: CASSQVVGLKSSETQYF
CDR3nt: TGCGCCAGCAGCCAAGTTGTAGGTTTAAAGTCTTCGGAGACCCAGTACTTC

v_gene: TRBV2
abundance: .
j_gene: TRBJ1-4
len: 11
d_gene: .
CDR3aa: CASSVGPPMFF
CDR3nt: TGTGCCAGCAGTGTTGGGCCCCCAATGTTTTTT

v_gene: TRBV29-1
abundance: .
j_gene: TRBJ1-2
len: 12
d_gene: .
CDR3aa: CSVQEGGDGYTF
CDR3nt: TGCAGCGTTCAGGAGGGTGGCGATGGCTACACCTTC

v_gene: TRBV9
abundance: .
j_gene: TRBJ2-7
len: 13
d_gene: .
CDR3aa: CASSVGPNYGQYF
CDR3nt: TGTGCCAGCAGCGTAGGACCCAACTACGGGCAGTACTTC

v_gene: TRBV7-9
abundance: .
j_gene: TRBJ1-2
len: 14
d_gene: TRBD1
CDR3aa: CASSGGQGASGYTF
CDR3nt: TGTGCCAGCAGCGGCGGACAGGGGGCGTCCGGCTACACCTTC

v_gene: TRBV5-4
abundance: .
j_gene: TRBJ1-2
len: 13
d_gene: .
CDR3aa: CASSSDSRYGYTF
CDR3nt: TGTGCCAGCAGCTCGGACAGCCGATATGGCTACACCTTC

v_gene: TRBV27
abundance: once
j_gene: TRBJ2-5
len: 16
d_gene: .
CDR3aa: CASSLWGGGLQETQYF
CDR3nt: TGTGCCAGCAGTTTATGGGGCGGGGGCCTTCAAGAGACCCAGTACTTC

v_gene: TRBV30
abundance: .
j_gene: TRBJ1-1
len: 13
d_gene: .
CDR3aa: CAWFWAGNTEAFF
CDR3nt: TGTGCCTGGTTTTGGGCCGGGAACACTGAAGCTTTCTTT

v_gene: TRBV7-2
abundance: many
j_gene: TRBJ2-7
len: 16
d_gene: TRBD1
CDR3aa: CASSSLGDRVTYEQYF
CDR3nt: TGTGCCAGCAGCTCCCTCGGGGACAGGGTCACCTACGAGCAGTACTTC

v_gene: TRBV9
abundance: .
j_gene: TRBJ1-6
len: 13
d_gene: .
CDR3aa: CASSVVSGSPLHF
CDR3nt: TGTGCCAGCAGCGTAGTCTCAGGTTCACCCCTCCACTTT

v_gene: TRBV9
abundance: .
j_gene: TRBJ1-6
len: 15
d_gene: .
CDR3aa: CASSDRPEGYSPLHF
CDR3nt: TGTGCCAGCAGCGATCGACCGGAGGGGTACTCACCCCTCCACTTT

v_gene: TRBV29-1
abundance: .
j_gene: TRBJ1-2
len: 14
d_gene: .
CDR3aa: CSVDGVLGSYGYTF
CDR3nt: TGCAGCGTTGACGGAGTTCTGGGGTCCTATGGCTACACCTTC

v_gene: TRBV11-2
abundance: .
j_gene: TRBJ2-3
len: 12
d_gene: .
CDR3aa: CASSLSTDTQYF
CDR3nt: TGTGCCAGCAGCTTGAGCACAGATACGCAGTATTTT

v_gene: TRBV9
abundance: few
j_gene: TRBJ2-3
len: 15
d_gene: .
CDR3aa: CASSVENMGADTQYF
CDR3nt: TGTGCCAGCAGCGTAGAAAATATGGGGGCAGATACGCAGTATTTT

v_gene: TRBV7-2
abundance: .
j_gene: TRBJ2-1
len: 17
d_gene: .
CDR3aa: CASRFDRGRSSYNEQFF
CDR3nt: TGTGCCAGCAGATTCGACAGAGGGAGGAGCTCCTACAATGAGCAGTTCTTC

v_gene: TRBV27
abundance: few
j_gene: TRBJ2-1
len: 17
d_gene: TRBD1
CDR3aa: CASSLRTRDRENNEQFF
CDR3nt: TGTGCCAGCAGTTTGAGGACACGGGACAGGGAAAACAATGAGCAGTTCTTC

v_gene: TRBV2
abundance: .
j_gene: TRBJ2-7
len: 13
d_gene: TRBD1
CDR3aa: CASSGTGEYEQYF
CDR3nt: TGTGCCAGCAGTGGGACAGGGGAGTACGAGCAGTACTTC

v_gene: TRBV4-3
abundance: few
j_gene: TRBJ1-4
len: 17
d_gene: .
CDR3aa: CASSQAYRVGTNEKLFF
CDR3nt: TGCGCCAGCAGCCAAGCTTACAGGGTTGGGACTAATGAAAAACTGTTTTTT

v_gene: TRBV29-1
abundance: .
j_gene: TRBJ2-2
len: 13
d_gene: .
CDR3aa: CSVGREITGELFF
CDR3nt: TGCAGCGTTGGGAGGGAGATCACCGGGGAGCTGTTTTTT

v_gene: TRBV20-1
abundance: once
j_gene: TRBJ1-2
len: 11
d_gene: .
CDR3aa: CSAVDTYGYTF
CDR3nt: TGCAGTGCCGTCGACACCTATGGCTACACCTTC

v_gene: TRBV9
abundance: .
j_gene: TRBJ2-3
len: 13
d_gene: TRBD2
CDR3aa: CASSQRGKDTQYF
CDR3nt: TGTGCCAGCAGCCAGCGGGGAAAAGATACGCAGTATTTT

v_gene: TRBV2
abundance: few
j_gene: TRBJ2-1
len: 15
d_gene: TRBD2
CDR3aa: CASRALAGNYNEQFF
CDR3nt: TGTGCCAGCAGAGCACTAGCGGGGAACTACAATGAGCAGTTCTTC

v_gene: TRBV7-2
abundance: .
j_gene: TRBJ1-6
len: 14
d_gene: TRBD1
CDR3aa: CASIFDRGGSPLHF
CDR3nt: TGTGCCAGCATCTTTGACAGGGGAGGCTCACCCCTCCACTTT

v_gene: TRBV9
abundance: .
j_gene: TRBJ1-6
len: 14
d_gene: .
CDR3aa: CASSVGGAYSPLHF
CDR3nt: TGTGCCAGCAGCGTAGGAGGGGCCTATTCACCCCTCCACTTT

v_gene: TRBV28
abundance: .
j_gene: TRBJ1-5
len: 15
d_gene: TRBD1
CDR3aa: CASSLGTGGDQPQHF
CDR3nt: TGTGCCAGCAGTTTAGGGACAGGGGGAGATCAGCCCCAGCATTTT

v_gene: TRBV18
abundance: .
j_gene: TRBJ1-6
len: 16
d_gene: .
CDR3aa: CASSGADPGTNSPLHF
CDR3nt: TGTGCCAGCTCGGGGGCAGACCCGGGTACAAATTCACCCCTCCACTTT

v_gene: TRBV6-5
abundance: once
j_gene: TRBJ2-7
len: 14
d_gene: TRBD2
CDR3aa: CASSYRDRGGEQYF
CDR3nt: TGTGCCAGCAGTTACCGGGACCGGGGGGGCGAGCAGTACTTC

v_gene: TRBV2
abundance: .
j_gene: TRBJ1-1
len: 15
d_gene: TRBD1
CDR3aa: CASSEAQGANTEAFF
CDR3nt: TGTGCCAGCAGTGAAGCGCAGGGGGCGAACACTGAAGCTTTCTTT

v_gene: TRBV29-1
abundance: few
j_gene: TRBJ2-2
len: 14
d_gene: .
CDR3aa: CSVPRDPNTGELFF
CDR3nt: TGCAGCGTTCCCAGGGACCCCAACACCGGGGAGCTGTTTTTT